Listed below are T cell receptor beta chains from one sample, sequenced in a study of cytomegalovirus exposure and HLA in healthy donors. Using immunoSEQ multiplex PCR, the repertoire was profiled, and TCRdb retains in-frame clones only, with some absent. The table records about 55,000 clones, approximately 80% of them present only once. Specimen: PBMCs. These receptors were collected from a female donor in good health and CMV-seronegative. Each CDR3 is given with its conserved first and last residue. The D gene is left open where the match is weak. Only some rows state a clone size, as once, few, many or a class for expanded clones.

D: .; J: TRBJ2-7; V: TRBV5-4; size: .; CDR3: CASTRTEAPYEQYF; DNA: TGTGCCAGCACCCGAACGGAGGCCCCCTACGAGCAGTACTTC
D: .; J: TRBJ2-5; V: TRBV6-1; size: once; CDR3: CASRQQYQETQYF; DNA: TGTGCCAGCAGACAACAGTACCAAGAGACCCAGTACTTC
D: .; J: TRBJ2-6; V: TRBV30; size: .; CDR3: CAWGHQGANVLTF; DNA: TGTGCCTGGGGGCATCAGGGGGCCAACGTCCTGACTTTC
D: .; J: TRBJ1-1; V: TRBV4-2; size: .; CDR3: CASSQVPTESFF; DNA: TGTGCCAGCAGCCAAGTGCCGACGGAGTCTTTCTTT
D: TRBD2; J: TRBJ2-1; V: TRBV5-5; size: .; CDR3: CASSHWRLAGGVHNEQFF; DNA: TGTGCCAGCAGCCACTGGAGGCTAGCGGGAGGGGTCCACAATGAGCAGTTCTTC
D: .; J: TRBJ2-7; V: TRBV20-1; size: once; CDR3: CSAIPFYEQYF; DNA: TGCAGTGCAATCCCCTTCTACGAGCAGTACTTC
D: TRBD1; J: TRBJ2-3; V: TRBV4-2; size: .; CDR3: CASSQDAGQGLSTDTQYF; DNA: TGTGCCAGCAGCCAGGACGCCGGACAGGGGTTGAGCACAGATACGCAGTATTTT
D: TRBD1; J: TRBJ1-1; V: TRBV7-3; size: few; CDR3: CASSSQGENTEAFF; DNA: TGTGCCAGCAGCTCACAGGGGGAGAACACTGAAGCTTTCTTT
D: .; J: TRBJ2-5; V: TRBV27; size: .; CDR3: CASSLTRVQETQYF; DNA: TGTGCCAGCTCCCTCACTAGGGTCCAAGAGACCCAGTACTTC
D: TRBD2; J: TRBJ2-7; V: TRBV7-9; size: .; CDR3: CASSLDSGSYEQYF; DNA: TGTGCCAGCAGCTTAGATAGCGGGTCCTACGAGCAGTACTTC
D: .; J: TRBJ2-5; V: TRBV27; size: .; CDR3: CASSLRRGVSETQYF; DNA: TGTGCCAGCAGTCTGCGCAGGGGAGTCTCAGAGACCCAGTACTTC
D: TRBD2; J: TRBJ2-5; V: TRBV5-1; size: .; CDR3: CASSFGGGGQETQYF; DNA: TGCGCCAGCAGCTTCGGTGGCGGGGGTCAAGAGACCCAGTACTTC
D: .; J: TRBJ1-3; V: TRBV5-8; size: .; CDR3: CASSLRTVSSGNTIYF; DNA: TGTGCCAGCAGCTTGCGGACTGTGAGCTCTGGAAACACCATATATTTT
D: TRBD1; J: TRBJ2-5; V: TRBV15; size: .; CDR3: CATSSHDRVRETQYF; DNA: TGTGCCACCAGCAGCCACGACAGGGTTCGAGAGACCCAGTACTTC
D: TRBD2; J: TRBJ2-5; V: TRBV2; size: .; CDR3: CASRGLAAQETQYF; DNA: TGTGCCAGCAGGGGACTAGCGGCCCAAGAGACCCAGTACTTC
D: TRBD2; J: TRBJ2-7; V: TRBV5-8; size: .; CDR3: CASSLRQGAGGPYEQYF; DNA: TGTGCCAGCAGCTTGAGGCAGGGAGCGGGGGGACCTTACGAGCAGTACTTC
D: .; J: TRBJ1-1; V: TRBV4-2; size: .; CDR3: CASSQDRQRNTEAFF; DNA: TGTGCCAGCAGCCAAGATCGACAAAGGAACACTGAAGCTTTCTTT
D: TRBD2; J: TRBJ2-3; V: TRBV5-1; size: .; CDR3: CASSRVAGEDTQYF; DNA: TGCGCCAGCAGCAGAGTAGCGGGCGAGGATACGCAGTATTTT
D: .; J: TRBJ2-6; V: TRBV18; size: .; CDR3: CASSPPGTAGANVLTF; DNA: TGTGCCAGCTCACCACCGGGCACGGCTGGGGCCAACGTCCTGACTTTC
D: .; J: TRBJ2-7; V: TRBV5-6; size: .; CDR3: CASSLGGELPSYEQYF; DNA: TGTGCCAGCAGCTTGGGGGGAGAGCTCCCCTCCTACGAGCAGTACTTC
D: .; J: TRBJ1-4; V: TRBV9; size: few; CDR3: CASSVGTGYNEKLFF; DNA: TGTGCCAGCAGCGTAGGTACAGGCTATAATGAAAAACTGTTTTTT
D: TRBD2; J: TRBJ2-5; V: TRBV28; size: .; CDR3: CASSLYRAGGEQETQYF; DNA: TGTGCCAGCAGTTTATACAGAGCGGGAGGGGAACAAGAGACCCAGTACTTC
D: .; J: TRBJ1-6; V: TRBV5-1; size: few; CDR3: CASSLTGHAELSYNSPLHF; DNA: TGCGCCAGCAGCTTGACAGGACACGCTGAACTCTCCTATAATTCACCCCTCCACTTT
D: TRBD2; J: TRBJ2-1; V: TRBV30; size: few; CDR3: CAWSPTSGSSNEQFF; DNA: TGTGCCTGGAGCCCAACTAGCGGGAGTAGTAATGAGCAGTTCTTC
D: .; J: TRBJ2-7; V: TRBV7-9; size: .; CDR3: CASSPPGTLTYEQYF; DNA: TGTGCCAGCAGCCCACCCGGGACTTTAACCTACGAGCAGTACTTC
D: .; J: TRBJ1-1; V: TRBV9; size: .; CDR3: CASSVGGGTAEAFF; DNA: TGTGCCAGTAGCGTAGGCGGAGGGACCGCTGAAGCTTTCTTT
D: TRBD1; J: TRBJ2-1; V: TRBV27; size: .; CDR3: CASSLSQMTGGRVNEQFF; DNA: TGTGCCAGCAGTTTATCTCAAATGACAGGGGGTCGGGTCAATGAGCAGTTCTTC
D: .; J: TRBJ1-6; V: TRBV28; size: .; CDR3: CASSPLGGPHNSPLHF; DNA: TGTGCCAGCAGTCCACTCGGGGGGCCTCATAATTCACCCCTCCACTTT
D: .; J: TRBJ2-7; V: TRBV10-3; size: .; CDR3: CATGSSDEQYF; DNA: TGTGCCACCGGGAGTTCGGACGAGCAGTACTTC
D: TRBD1; J: TRBJ1-5; V: TRBV11-2; size: .; CDR3: CASSPGQFNQPQHF; DNA: TGTGCCAGCAGCCCGGGACAGTTCAATCAGCCCCAGCATTTT
D: .; J: TRBJ1-5; V: TRBV28; size: .; CDR3: CASSQAQGNDQPQHF; DNA: TGTGCCAGCAGCCAGGCCCAGGGGAACGATCAGCCCCAGCATTTT
D: TRBD1; J: TRBJ2-7; V: TRBV6-5; size: .; CDR3: CASSLGQGPYEQYF; DNA: TGTGCCAGCAGCCTAGGACAGGGTCCTTACGAGCAGTACTTC